Described below is a single T cell receptor (beta chain) sequence and its context. Germline values: CDR1 SGHVS, CDR2 FNYEAQ. CDR3 length: 15 amino acids. The germline V and J ends were trimmed by 5 bases and 4 bases, with 18 bases remaining between them. These data belong to a study of cytomegalovirus exposure and HLA in healthy donors. The PCR used 60 Vbeta and 13 Jbeta primers. Here immunoSEQ multiplex PCR was the method, and the copy in TCRdb shows in-frame clones only, minus some. The profile shows about 150,000 clones, roughly 80% of them singletons. This TCR came from a middle-aged woman in good health and CMV-seronegative. J is TRBJ2-7 and V is TRBV7-6, with D possibly being TRBD1 (6 bases). Sequencing used PBMCs. Here the CDR3 reads CASSPDLRDIYEQYF. The CDR3 coding sequence is TGTGCCAGCAGCCCCGACCTCCGGGACATATACGAGCAGTACTTC. Drawing the rest from reference TRBV7-6 and TRBJ2-7, the complete variable domain is GAGVSQSPRYKVTKRGQDVALRCDPISGHVSLYWYRQALGQGPEFLTYFNYEAQQDKSGLPNDRFSAERPEGSISTLTIQRTEQRDSAMYRCASSPDLRDIYEQYFGPGTRLTVT.